This T cell receptor beta chain was recovered during a study of T cells expressing NK-cell markers. Study at large: HCMV seropositivity marked most of the eight sequenced donors; one was seronegative. Study-wide results and caveats: NKG2C+ dominant clonotypes from several donors made up about 1.0-7.5% of CD8+ T cells. In several donors, dominant clonotypes made up about 28.3-65% of CD3+CD56-NKG2C+ cells.

TCRdb re-called the 5' RACE reads and catalogs CDR3 proteins one per entry, DNA excluded. The listing records around 470,000 distinct CDR3 sequences. Germline V gene data show CDR1 as SEHNR and CDR2 as FQNEAQ (reference sequence). The CDR3 contains 16 residues. Details on this clonotype: The antigen remains undetermined.

V usage is TRBV7-9 and J usage is TRBJ2-1. The TCR sequence derives from a woman between 45 and 65 years old in good health. Sequencing was performed on blood T cells: a sorted CD56 or NKG2C T cell subset, CD4+ or CD8+ T cells, or bulk PBMC T cells (not recorded which). The CDR3: CASSSLIAGSDNEQFF. Full variable domain (missing parts from reference TRBV7-9 and TRBJ2-1): DTGVSQNPRHKITKRGQNVTFRCDPISEHNRLYWYRQTLGQGPEFLTYFQNEAQLEKSRLLSDRFSAERPKGSFSTLEIQRTEQGDSAMYLCASSSLIAGSDNEQFFGPGTRLTVL.